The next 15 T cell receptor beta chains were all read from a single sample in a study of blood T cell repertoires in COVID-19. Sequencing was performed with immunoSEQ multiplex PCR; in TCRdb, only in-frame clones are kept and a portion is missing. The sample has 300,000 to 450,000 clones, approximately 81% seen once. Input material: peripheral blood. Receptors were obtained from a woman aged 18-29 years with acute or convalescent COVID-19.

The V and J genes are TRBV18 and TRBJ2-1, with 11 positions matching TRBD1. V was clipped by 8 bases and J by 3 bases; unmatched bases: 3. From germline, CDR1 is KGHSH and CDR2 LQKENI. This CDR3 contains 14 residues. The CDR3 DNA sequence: TGTGCCAGCCAGGGACAGGGGGACTACAATGAGCAGTTCTTC. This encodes CASQGQGDYNEQFF.

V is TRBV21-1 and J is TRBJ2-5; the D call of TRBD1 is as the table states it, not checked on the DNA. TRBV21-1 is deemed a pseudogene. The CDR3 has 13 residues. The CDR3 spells CASSPGGWKTQYF. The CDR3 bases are TGTGCCAGCAGCCCAGGGGGTTGGAAGACCCAGTACTTC.

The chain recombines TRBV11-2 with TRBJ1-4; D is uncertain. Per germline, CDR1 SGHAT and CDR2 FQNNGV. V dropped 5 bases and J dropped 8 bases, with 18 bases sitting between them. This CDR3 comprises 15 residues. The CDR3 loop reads CASSPDGTSGEKLFF. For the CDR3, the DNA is TGTGCCAGCAGCCCCGACGGAACTAGCGGGGAAAAACTGTTTTTT.

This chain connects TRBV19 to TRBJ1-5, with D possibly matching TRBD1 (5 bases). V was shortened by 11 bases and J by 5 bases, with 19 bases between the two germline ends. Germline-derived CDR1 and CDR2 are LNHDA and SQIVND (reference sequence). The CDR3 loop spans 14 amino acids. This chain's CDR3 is CAVSKRGLDQPQHF. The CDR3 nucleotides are TGTGCCGTTAGTAAAAGGGGCCTCGATCAGCCCCAGCATTTT. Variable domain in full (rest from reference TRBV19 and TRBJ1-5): DGGITQSPKYLFRKEGQNVTLSCEQNLNHDAMYWYRQDPGQGLRLIYYSQIVNDFQKGDIAEGYSVSREKKESFPLTVTSAQKNPTAFYLCAVSKRGLDQPQHFGDGTRLSIL.

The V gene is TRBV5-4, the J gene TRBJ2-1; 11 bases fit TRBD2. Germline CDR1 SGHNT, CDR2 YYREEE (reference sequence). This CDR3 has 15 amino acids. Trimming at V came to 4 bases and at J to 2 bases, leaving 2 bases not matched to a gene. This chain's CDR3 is CASSPTSGTYNEQFF. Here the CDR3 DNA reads TGTGCCAGCAGCCCGACTAGCGGGACCTACAATGAGCAGTTCTTC.

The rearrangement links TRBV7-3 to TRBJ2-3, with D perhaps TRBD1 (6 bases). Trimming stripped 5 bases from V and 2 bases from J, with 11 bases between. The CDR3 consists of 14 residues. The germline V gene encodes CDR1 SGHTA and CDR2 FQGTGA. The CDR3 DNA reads TGTGCCAGCAGCCCTACAGGGACCACAGATACGCAGTATTTT. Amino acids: CASSPTGTTDTQYF.

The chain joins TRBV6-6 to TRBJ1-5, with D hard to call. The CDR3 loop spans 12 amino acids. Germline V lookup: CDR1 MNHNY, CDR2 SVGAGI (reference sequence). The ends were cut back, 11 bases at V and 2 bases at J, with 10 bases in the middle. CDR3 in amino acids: CAGSEGNQPQHF. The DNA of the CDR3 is TGTGCCGGTAGCGAGGGCAATCAGCCCCAGCATTTT.

The CDR3: CASSLKWQGNTEAFF. The CDR3 DNA reads TGTGCCAGCAGCTTAAAATGGCAGGGTAACACTGAAGCTTTCTTT. The V gene is TRBV7-3, the J gene TRBJ1-1; a possible D gene is TRBD1 (5 bases). V was trimmed by 1 base and J by 2 bases, leaving 11 bases between them. Germline V gene sequence: CDR1 SGHTA, CDR2 FQGTGA. The CDR3 is 15 amino acids.

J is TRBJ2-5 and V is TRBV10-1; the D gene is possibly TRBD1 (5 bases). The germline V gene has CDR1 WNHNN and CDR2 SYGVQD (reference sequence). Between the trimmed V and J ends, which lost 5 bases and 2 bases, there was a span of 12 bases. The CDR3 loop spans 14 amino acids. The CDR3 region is CASSPTERQETQYF. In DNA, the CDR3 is TGCGCCAGCAGTCCGACAGAAAGACAAGAGACCCAGTACTTC.

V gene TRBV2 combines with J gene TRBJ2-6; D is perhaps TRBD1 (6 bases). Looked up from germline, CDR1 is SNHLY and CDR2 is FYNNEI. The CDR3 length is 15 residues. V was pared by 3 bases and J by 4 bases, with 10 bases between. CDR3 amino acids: CASSDSGAGANVLTF. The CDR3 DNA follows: TGTGCCAGCAGTGACTCAGGGGCCGGGGCCAACGTCCTGACTTTC.

DNA for the CDR3: TGCGCCAGCAGCTTATCTAGGACATCCTACGAGCAGTACTTC. This translates into CASSLSRTSYEQYF. This chain connects TRBV5-1 to TRBJ2-7; D is possibly TRBD1 (5 bases). Looked up from germline, CDR1 is SGHRS and CDR2 is YFSETQ. The V gene lost 2 bases and the J gene lost 1 base, with 10 bases spanning the gap. This CDR3 is built from 14 residues.

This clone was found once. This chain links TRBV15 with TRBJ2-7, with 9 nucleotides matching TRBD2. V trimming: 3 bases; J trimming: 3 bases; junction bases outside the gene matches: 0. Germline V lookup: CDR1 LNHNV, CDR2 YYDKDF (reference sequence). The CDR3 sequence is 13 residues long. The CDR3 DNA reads TGTGCCACCAGCAGGACTAGCGGCTACGAGCAGTACTTC. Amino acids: CATSRTSGYEQYF. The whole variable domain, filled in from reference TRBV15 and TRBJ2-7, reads DAMVIQNPRYQVTQFGKPVTLSCSQTLNHNVMYWYQQKSSQAPKLLFHYYDKDFNNEADTPDNFQSRRPNTSFCFLDIRSPGLGDTAMYLCATSRTSGYEQYFGPGTRLTVT.

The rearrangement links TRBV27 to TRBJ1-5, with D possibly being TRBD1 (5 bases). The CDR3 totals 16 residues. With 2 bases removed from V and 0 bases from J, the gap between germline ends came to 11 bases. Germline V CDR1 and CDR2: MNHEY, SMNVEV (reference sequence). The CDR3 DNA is TGTGCCAGCAGTTTAGGCCGGGGGGGTAGCAATCAGCCCCAGCATTTT. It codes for CASSLGRGGSNQPQHF.

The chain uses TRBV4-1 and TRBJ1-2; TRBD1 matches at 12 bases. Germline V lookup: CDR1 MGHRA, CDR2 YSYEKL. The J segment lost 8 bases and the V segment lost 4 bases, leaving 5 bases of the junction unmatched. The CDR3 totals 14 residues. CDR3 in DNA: TGCGCCAGCAGCCCGGGACAGGGGGCCAACGGCTACACCTTC. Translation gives CASSPGQGANGYTF.

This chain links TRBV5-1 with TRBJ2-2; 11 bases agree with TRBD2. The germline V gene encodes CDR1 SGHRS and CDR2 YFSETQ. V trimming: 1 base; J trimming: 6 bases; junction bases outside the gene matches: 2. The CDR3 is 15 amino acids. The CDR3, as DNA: TGCGCCAGCAGCTTGACTAGCGGGAGCCCCGGGGAGCTGTTTTTT. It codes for CASSLTSGSPGELFF.